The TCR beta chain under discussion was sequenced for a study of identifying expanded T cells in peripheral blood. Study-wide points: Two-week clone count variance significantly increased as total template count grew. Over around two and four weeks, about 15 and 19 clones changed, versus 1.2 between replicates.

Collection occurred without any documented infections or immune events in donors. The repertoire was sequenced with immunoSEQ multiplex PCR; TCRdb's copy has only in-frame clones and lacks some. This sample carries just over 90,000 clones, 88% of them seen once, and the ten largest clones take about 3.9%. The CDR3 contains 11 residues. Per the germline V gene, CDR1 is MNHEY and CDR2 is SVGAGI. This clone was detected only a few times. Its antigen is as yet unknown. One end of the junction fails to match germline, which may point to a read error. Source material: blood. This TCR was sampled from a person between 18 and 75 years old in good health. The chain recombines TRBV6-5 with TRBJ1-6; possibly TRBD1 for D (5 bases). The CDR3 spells CASRTSGTLTF. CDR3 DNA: TGTGCCAGCAGAACCTCCGGGACGCTCACCTTT.